This TCR beta chain was documented in a study of post-analysis software for immune sequencing data. The study's findings and limits: Five or six TRBV segments were more frequent in patients than controls; TRBV5-6, TRBV5-1 and TRBV20-1 belonged to this group. Samples from a shared batch, those prepared together, strongly co-clustered by F measure.

As for this clonotype: What it binds is not known.

Researchers reported that TCR beta cDNA libraries carried unique molecular identifiers. There were roughly 0.95 to 11 million T cells, and 400,000 to 650,000 cDNA molecules came from them. TCRdb processed the PCR reads anew with MiXCR; each CDR3 protein has one entry. The repertoire consists of hundreds of thousands of distinct CDR3 sequences, with about 40% occurring once and the leading ten covering 1.5% to 2%. Germline CDR1 is SGHRS and CDR2 is YFSETQ. The CDR3 has 16 residues. Material for sequencing was blood. The sequence came from a girl under 18 with multiple sclerosis. The chain has TRBV5-1 and TRBJ2-1, with D unresolved. The J call may be faulty, since TRBJ2-7 better matches the DNA end. The CDR3 bases are TGCGCCAGCAGCCCCGAGGACGGAAGCTCCTACAATAAGCAGTACTTC. It translates to CASSPEDGSSYNKQYF.